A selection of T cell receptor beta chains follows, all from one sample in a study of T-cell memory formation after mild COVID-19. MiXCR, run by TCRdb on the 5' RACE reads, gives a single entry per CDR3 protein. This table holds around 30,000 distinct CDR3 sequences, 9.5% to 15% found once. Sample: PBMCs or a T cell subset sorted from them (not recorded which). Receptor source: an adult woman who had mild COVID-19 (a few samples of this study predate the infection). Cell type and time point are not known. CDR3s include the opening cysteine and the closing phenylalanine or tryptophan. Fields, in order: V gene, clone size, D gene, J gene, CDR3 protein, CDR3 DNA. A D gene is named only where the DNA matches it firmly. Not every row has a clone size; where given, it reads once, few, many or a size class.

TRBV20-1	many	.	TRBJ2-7	CSATDGEPYEQYF	TGCAGTGCTACGGACGGGGAGCCCTACGAGCAGTACTTC
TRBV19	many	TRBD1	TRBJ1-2	CASSLRDSRYGYTF	TGTGCCAGTAGCCTCCGGGACAGTAGGTATGGCTACACCTTC
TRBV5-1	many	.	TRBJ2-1	CASSSTSWEQFF	TGCGCCAGCAGCTCGACTAGTTGGGAGCAGTTCTTC
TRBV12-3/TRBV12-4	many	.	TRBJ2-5	CASSLGGRVEETQYF	TGTGCCAGCAGTCTGGGAGGACGGGTGGAAGAGACCCAGTACTTC
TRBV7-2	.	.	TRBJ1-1	CASSLLGAANTEAFF	TGTGCCAGCAGCCTGCTAGGAGCCGCTAACACTGAAGCTTTCTTT
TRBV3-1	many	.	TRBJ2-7	CASSQDRASSYEQYF	TGTGCCAGCAGCCAAGACAGGGCCTCCTCCTACGAGCAGTACTTC
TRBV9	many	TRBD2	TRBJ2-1	CASSWGTSGKVNEQFF	TGTGCCAGCAGCTGGGGGACTAGCGGGAAGGTAAATGAGCAGTTCTTC
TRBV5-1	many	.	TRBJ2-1	CASSLGAGDINEQFF	TGCGCCAGCAGCTTGGGGGCGGGTGATATCAATGAGCAGTTCTTC
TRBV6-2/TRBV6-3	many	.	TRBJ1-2	CASSYQGSYGYTF	TGTGCCAGCAGTTACCAGGGGTCCTATGGCTACACCTTC
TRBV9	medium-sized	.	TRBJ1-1	CASSLLQGAEAFF	TGTGCCAGCAGCCTCCTTCAGGGCGCTGAAGCTTTCTTT
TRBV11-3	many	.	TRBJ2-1	CASSPRAPNDEQFF	TGTGCCAGCAGCCCGAGGGCCCCTAATGATGAGCAGTTCTTC
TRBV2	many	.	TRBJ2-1	CASSEKQSSYNEQFF	TGTGCCAGCAGTGAAAAGCAGAGCTCCTACAATGAGCAGTTCTTC
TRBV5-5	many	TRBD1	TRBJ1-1	CASSDGTGPGTEAFF	TGTGCCAGCAGCGACGGGACAGGGCCGGGCACTGAAGCTTTCTTT
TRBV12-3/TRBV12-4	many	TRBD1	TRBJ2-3	CASRRTGGTDTQYF	TGTGCCAGCCGCCGGACAGGGGGCACAGATACGCAGTATTTT
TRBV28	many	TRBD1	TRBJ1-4	CASSTGTATNEKLFF	TGTGCCAGCAGCACCGGGACAGCAACTAATGAAAAACTGTTTTTT
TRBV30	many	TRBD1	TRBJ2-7	CAWRALTPGTGYYEQYF	TGTGCCTGGAGAGCCCTAACCCCAGGGACAGGGTACTACGAGCAGTACTTC
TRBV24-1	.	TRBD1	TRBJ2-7	CATSDPTRTGYEQYF	TGTGCCACCAGTGACCCTACCCGGACAGGATACGAGCAGTACTTC